These 20 T cell receptor beta chains were all obtained from the same sample, sequenced in a study of cytomegalovirus exposure and HLA in healthy donors. The study ran its PCR with 60 Vbeta and 13 Jbeta primers. Method: immunoSEQ multiplex PCR; TCRdb's copy keeps in-frame clones and lacks some. The data show 180,000 or so clones, just over 75% seen once. Input material: PBMCs. The receptors were gathered from a woman aged 55-70 years in good health and CMV-seropositive.

V and J are TRBV4-1 and TRBJ2-3; the match to TRBD2 covers 7 bases. V trimming: 0 bases; J trimming: 2 bases; junction bases outside the gene matches: 5. The CDR3 is made up of 16 amino acids. CDR1 MGHRA and CDR2 YSYEKL come from the germline V gene. CDR3 in amino acids: CASSQDRGTNTDTQYF. The CDR3 DNA is TGCGCCAGCAGCCAAGATCGCGGGACTAACACAGATACGCAGTATTTT.

This chain links TRBV7-9 with TRBJ2-3, with 9 nucleotides matching TRBD1. Unmatched junction bases numbered 5, after V lost 3 bases and J lost 1 base. This CDR3 is 16 amino acids long. In germline, CDR1 is SEHNR, CDR2 FQNEAQ (reference sequence). CDR3 sequence (DNA): TGTGCCAGCAGCTTGGACAGGGGAGAGCGCACAGATACGCAGTATTTT. Encoded protein: CASSLDRGERTDTQYF.

This rearrangement joins TRBV13 to TRBJ2-2; weak D call: TRBD1 (5 bases). Trimming shortened V by 5 bases and J by 3 bases, and 10 bases separated the two germline ends. The CDR3 consists of 14 residues. Germline CDR1 PRHDT, CDR2 FYEKMQ (reference sequence). In nucleotides, the CDR3 is TGTGCCAGCAGCACCAGGGTAGACACCGGGGAGCTGTTTTTT. Its translation is CASSTRVDTGELFF. The variable domain in full, completed from reference TRBV13 and TRBJ2-2, reads AAGVIQSPRHLIKEKRETATLKCYPIPRHDTVYWYQQGPGQDPQFLISFYEKMQSDKGSIPDRFSAQQFSDYHSELNMSSLELGDSALYFCASSTRVDTGELFFGEGSRLTVL.

The chain couples TRBV4-3 to TRBJ2-3, with 11 bases lining up with TRBD2. After removal of 8 bases from V and 4 bases from J, the junction contained 8 bases not matched to a gene. Germline V gene lookup returns CDR1 LGHNA and CDR2 YSLEER. This CDR3 is built from 15 residues. This CDR3 is CASSYHSGGADTQYF. For the CDR3, the DNA is TGCGCCAGCTCTTACCATAGCGGGGGGGCAGATACGCAGTATTTT.

This chain joins TRBV9 and TRBJ2-1; 8 nucleotides line up with TRBD2. V trimming: 0 bases; J trimming: 8 bases; junction bases outside the gene matches: 4. Germline V gene sequence: CDR1 SGDLS, CDR2 YYNGEE. CDR3 size: 14 residues. The CDR3 bases are TGTGCCAGCAGCGTAGTCGGGGGGGTCGATGAGCAGTTCTTC. Translation: CASSVVGGVDEQFF. The entire variable domain, with the rest obtained from reference TRBV9 and TRBJ2-1, is as follows: DSGVTQTPKHLITATGQRVTLRCSPRSGDLSVYWYQQSLDQGLQFLIQYYNGEERAKGNILERFSAQQFPDLHSELNLSSLELGDSALYFCASSVVGGVDEQFFGPGTRLTVL.

The chain links TRBV9 to TRBJ2-3; possibly TRBD2 for D (6 bases). Germline CDR1 is SGDLS and CDR2 is YYNGEE. V gave up 7 bases and J gave up 5 bases, with 20 bases separating them. The CDR3 covers 15 residues. CDR3 DNA sequence: TGTGCCAGCGGGGGTAGCCCCGGGGAGGAAGATACGCAGTATTTT. Its translation is CASGGSPGEEDTQYF.

This chain uses TRBV5-4 with TRBJ2-1; TRBD2 aligns across 8 bases. With V trimmed by 3 bases and J by 4 bases, 3 bases remained unmatched. There are 14 residues in the CDR3. Germline V gene data show CDR1 as SGHNT and CDR2 as YYREEE (reference sequence). CDR3 amino acids: CASSSGLDYNEQFF. CDR3 DNA: TGTGCCAGCAGCTCGGGACTAGATTACAATGAGCAGTTCTTC. The full variable domain, its missing parts supplied by reference TRBV5-4 and TRBJ2-1, is ETGVTQSPTHLIKTRGQQVTLRCSSQSGHNTVSWYQQALGQGPQFIFQYYREEENGRGNFPPRFSGLQFPNYSSELNVNALELDDSALYLCASSSGLDYNEQFFGPGTRLTVL.

V gene TRBV2 combines with J gene TRBJ2-2; D is undetermined. V lost 2 bases and J 6 bases, leaving 10 bases between the germline ends. Germline V gene data show CDR1 as SNHLY and CDR2 as FYNNEI. There are 14 residues in the CDR3. This chain's CDR3 is CASSELSTAGELFF. The CDR3 nucleotides are TGTGCCAGCAGTGAACTTTCTACGGCCGGGGAGCTGTTTTTT.

V usage is TRBV18 and J usage is TRBJ1-1; D is ambiguous. This CDR3 region has 15 residues. Trimming removed 2 bases at V and 1 base at J, with 11 bases between. Looked up from germline, CDR1 is KGHSH and CDR2 is LQKENI. Here the CDR3 DNA reads TGTGCCAGCTCACCAGTCGACTCTGAGAACACTGAAGCTTTCTTT. Amino acids: CASSPVDSENTEAFF.

The chain carries TRBV6-1 and TRBJ2-7; D is unresolved. Germline V gene sequence: CDR1 MNHNS, CDR2 SASEGT. This CDR3 has 12 amino acids. The V end was cut by 7 bases, the J end by 0 bases, with 7 bases between. CDR3 in amino acids: CASTSPSYEQYF. The CDR3 DNA reads TGTGCCAGCACAAGCCCCTCCTACGAGCAGTACTTC.

This rearrangement joins TRBV15 to TRBJ2-5; D perhaps matches TRBD1 (5 bases). The CDR3 has 14 residues. The V end lost 3 bases, the J end lost 2 bases, and 10 bases lay between the germline ends. Per germline, CDR1 LNHNV and CDR2 YYDKDF (reference sequence). Written as DNA, the CDR3 is TGTGCCACCAGCAGCCAGGGTTTTCAAGAGACCCAGTACTTC. This sequence encodes CATSSQGFQETQYF.

Only a few counts were recorded for this clone. This chain uses TRBV4-3 with TRBJ2-7, with D possibly TRBD1 on 6 matching bases. Germline CDR1 LGHNA, CDR2 YSLEER. Trimming shortened V by 2 bases and J by 4 bases, and 9 bases separated the two germline ends. The CDR3 is 13 amino acids. CDR3 coding DNA: TGCGCCAGCAGCCAACCACAGGGTTACGAGCAGTACTTC. Translation: CASSQPQGYEQYF.

This chain links TRBV10-3 with TRBJ2-7; 7 bases agree with TRBD1. CDR3 size: 14 residues. V gave up 5 bases and J gave up 2 bases; unmatched junction bases: 6. CDR1 and CDR2 from the germline V gene are ENHRY and SYGVKD. The CDR3 spells CAISTDRVPYEQYF. In DNA, the CDR3 is TGTGCCATCAGTACAGACAGGGTCCCCTACGAGCAGTACTTC.

The chain is built from TRBV6-5 and TRBJ1-4; TRBD1 might be the D (5 bases). The V end lost 2 bases, the J end lost 3 bases, and 13 bases lay between the germline ends. The CDR3 has 16 amino acids. Germline V gene data show CDR1 as MNHEY and CDR2 as SVGAGI. The CDR3 DNA reads as TGTGCCAGCAGTTACATTACCGCGGGACCTAATGAAAAACTGTTTTTT. It specifies CASSYITAGPNEKLFF.

V and J are TRBV27 and TRBJ2-7, with 10 bases lining up with TRBD2. The CDR3 is made up of 14 amino acids. Trimming at V came to 8 bases and at J to 2 bases, leaving 6 bases not matched to a gene. Germline values: CDR1 MNHEY, CDR2 SMNVEV (reference sequence). The CDR3 here is CASLRLAGAYEQYF. CDR3 coding DNA: TGTGCCAGCCTACGCCTAGCGGGAGCCTACGAGCAGTACTTC.

The chain has TRBV27 and TRBJ1-4; 10 nucleotides match TRBD1. V shed 4 bases, J shed 8 bases, and the junction held 13 bases outside the gene matches. The germline V gene has CDR1 MNHEY and CDR2 SMNVEV (reference sequence). The CDR3 totals 17 residues. As DNA, the CDR3 is TGTGCCAGCAGTTCATCGCTGGACAGGGGGTTAGGAGAAAAACTGTTTTTT. Amino acids: CASSSSLDRGLGEKLFF.

This clone has a handful of counts. This chain uses TRBV6-1 with TRBJ2-1; perhaps TRBD1 as D (6 bases). Looked up from germline, CDR1 is MNHNS and CDR2 is SASEGT. The CDR3 extends over 17 amino acids. With 7 bases removed from V and 3 bases from J, the gap between germline ends came to 22 bases. As DNA, the CDR3 is TGTGCCAGCATTGATAACCCAGGGGTAACAAGCTACAATGAGCAGTTCTTC. It translates to CASIDNPGVTSYNEQFF.

This clone has only one observation. A read error may produce the germline difference seen at one junction end. The chain employs TRBV30 and TRBJ2-3; 8 bases agree with TRBD1. Germline V gene data show CDR1 as GTSNPN and CDR2 as SVGIG (reference sequence). The CDR3 runs 13 residues. CDR3 protein: CAGRQGAGDTQYF. CDR3 DNA sequence: TGTGCCGGGAGGCAGGGGGCCGGAGATACGCAGTATTTT.

The chain employs TRBV6-5 and TRBJ1-5, with 7 positions matching TRBD1. The CDR3 length is 15 residues. Trimming at V came to 4 bases and at J to 7 bases, leaving 10 bases not matched to a gene. CDR1 and CDR2 (germline): MNHEY, SVGAGI. CDR3 sequence: CASSSRTGGLQPQHF. The CDR3 DNA sequence: TGTGCCAGCAGTTCCCGGACAGGAGGGTTGCAGCCCCAGCATTTT.

V usage is TRBV19 and J usage is TRBJ1-5; D might be TRBD1 (5 bases). Looked up from germline, CDR1 is LNHDA and CDR2 is SQIVND (reference sequence). There are 18 residues in the CDR3. Deletions cut 3 bases from V and 0 bases from J, with 18 bases between. CDR3 in DNA: TGTGCCAGTAGTATGCGGGGCGCGAACCTATATAGCAATCAGCCCCAGCATTTT. This encodes CASSMRGANLYSNQPQHF.